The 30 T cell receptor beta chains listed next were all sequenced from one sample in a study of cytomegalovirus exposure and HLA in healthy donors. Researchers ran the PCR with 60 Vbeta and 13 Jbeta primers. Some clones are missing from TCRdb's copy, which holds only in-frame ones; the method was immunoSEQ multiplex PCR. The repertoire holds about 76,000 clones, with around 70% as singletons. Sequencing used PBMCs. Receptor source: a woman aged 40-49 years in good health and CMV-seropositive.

CDR3 protein: CASTRPRGRIEAFF. For the CDR3, the DNA is TGTGCCAGCACCCGCCCAAGGGGGCGGATAGAAGCTTTCTTT. V usage is TRBV5-8 and J usage is TRBJ1-1; 7 positions agree with TRBD1. Germline V CDR1 and CDR2: SGHTS, YDEGEE. The CDR3 length is 14 residues. The V gene end was trimmed by 6 bases and the J gene end by 8 bases; junction bases not matched to a gene: 13. The whole variable domain, filled in from reference TRBV5-8 and TRBJ1-1, reads EAGVTQSPTHLIKTRGQQATLRCSPISGHTSVYWYQQALGLGLQFLLWYDEGEERNRGNFPPRFSGRQFPNYSSELNVNALELEDSALYLCASTRPRGRIEAFFGQGTRLTVV.

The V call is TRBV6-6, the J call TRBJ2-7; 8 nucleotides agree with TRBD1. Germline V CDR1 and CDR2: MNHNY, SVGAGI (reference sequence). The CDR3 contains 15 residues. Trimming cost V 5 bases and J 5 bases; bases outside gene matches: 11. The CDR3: CASSPTSGTGNEQYF. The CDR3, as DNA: TGTGCCAGCAGTCCCACCTCCGGGACAGGCAACGAGCAGTACTTC.

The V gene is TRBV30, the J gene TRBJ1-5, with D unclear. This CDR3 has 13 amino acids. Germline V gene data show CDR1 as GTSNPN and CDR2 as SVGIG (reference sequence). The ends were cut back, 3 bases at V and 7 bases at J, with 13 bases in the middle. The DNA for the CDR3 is TGTGCCTGGAGCCAGTTTCCCGGGCAGCCCCAGCATTTT. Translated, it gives CAWSQFPGQPQHF.

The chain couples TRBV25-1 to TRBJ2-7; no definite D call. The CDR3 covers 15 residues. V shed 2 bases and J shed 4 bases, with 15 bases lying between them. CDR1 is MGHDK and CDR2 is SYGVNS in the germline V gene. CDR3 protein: CASSEEERPGYEQYF. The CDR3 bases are TGTGCCAGCAGTGAAGAAGAGCGTCCGGGTTACGAGCAGTACTTC.

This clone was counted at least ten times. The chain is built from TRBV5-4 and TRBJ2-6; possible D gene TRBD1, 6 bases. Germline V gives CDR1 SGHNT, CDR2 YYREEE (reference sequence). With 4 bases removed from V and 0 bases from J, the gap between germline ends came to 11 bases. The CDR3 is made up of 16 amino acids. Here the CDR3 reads CASSLDSNSGANVLTF. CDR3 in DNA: TGTGCCAGCAGCCTGGACAGCAACTCTGGGGCCAACGTCCTGACTTTC.

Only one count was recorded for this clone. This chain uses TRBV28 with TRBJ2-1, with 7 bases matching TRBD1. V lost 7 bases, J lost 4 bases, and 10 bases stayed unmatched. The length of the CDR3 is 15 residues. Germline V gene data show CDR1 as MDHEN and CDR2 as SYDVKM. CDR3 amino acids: CASTPTGTRYNEQFF. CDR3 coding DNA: TGTGCCAGCACCCCGACAGGGACGAGATACAATGAGCAGTTCTTC.

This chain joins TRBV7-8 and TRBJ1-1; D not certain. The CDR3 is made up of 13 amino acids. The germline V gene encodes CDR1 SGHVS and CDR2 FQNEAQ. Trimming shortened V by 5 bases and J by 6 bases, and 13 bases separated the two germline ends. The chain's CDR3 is CASSPTGSAEAFF. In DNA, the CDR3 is TGTGCCAGCAGCCCTACGGGTAGCGCTGAAGCTTTCTTT.

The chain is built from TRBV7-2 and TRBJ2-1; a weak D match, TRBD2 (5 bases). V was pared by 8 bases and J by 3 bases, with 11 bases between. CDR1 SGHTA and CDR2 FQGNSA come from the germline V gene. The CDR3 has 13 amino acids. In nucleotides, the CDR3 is TGTGCCAGCGGACTGGCGGGCTACAATGAGCAGTTCTTC. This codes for CASGLAGYNEQFF.

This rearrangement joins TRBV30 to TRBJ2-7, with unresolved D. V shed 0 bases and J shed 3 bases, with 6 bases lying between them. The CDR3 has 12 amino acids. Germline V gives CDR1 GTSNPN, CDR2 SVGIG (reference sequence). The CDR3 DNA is TGTGCCTGGAGTGTAGCCGGCTACGAGCAGTACTTC. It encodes CAWSVAGYEQYF.

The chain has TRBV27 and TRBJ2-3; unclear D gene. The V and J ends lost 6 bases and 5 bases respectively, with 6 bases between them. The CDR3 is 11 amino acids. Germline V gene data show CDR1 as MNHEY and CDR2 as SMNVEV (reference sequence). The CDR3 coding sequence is TGTGCCAGCAGCCTAGGAGATACGCAGTATTTT. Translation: CASSLGDTQYF.

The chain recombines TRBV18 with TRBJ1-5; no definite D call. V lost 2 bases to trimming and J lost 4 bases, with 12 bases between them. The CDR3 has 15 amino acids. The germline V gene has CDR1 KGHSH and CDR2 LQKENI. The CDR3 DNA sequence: TGTGCCAGCTCACCATTAAGCGGGGAAAATCAGCCCCAGCATTTT. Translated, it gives CASSPLSGENQPQHF.

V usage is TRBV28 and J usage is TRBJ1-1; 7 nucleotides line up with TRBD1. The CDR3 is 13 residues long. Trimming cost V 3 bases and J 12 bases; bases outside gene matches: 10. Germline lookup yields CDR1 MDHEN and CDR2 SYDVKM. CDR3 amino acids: CASSLPPDRPPFF. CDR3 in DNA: TGTGCCAGCAGTTTGCCCCCGGACAGGCCGCCTTTCTTT.

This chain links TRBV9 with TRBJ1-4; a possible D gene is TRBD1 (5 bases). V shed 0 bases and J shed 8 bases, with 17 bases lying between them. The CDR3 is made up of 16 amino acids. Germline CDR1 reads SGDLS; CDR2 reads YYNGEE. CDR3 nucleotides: TGTGCCAGCAGCGTAGGGTATACAGGAGGGGTCGAAAAACTGTTTTTT. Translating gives CASSVGYTGGVEKLFF. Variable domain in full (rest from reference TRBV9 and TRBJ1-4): DSGVTQTPKHLITATGQRVTLRCSPRSGDLSVYWYQQSLDQGLQFLIQYYNGEERAKGNILERFSAQQFPDLHSELNLSSLELGDSALYFCASSVGYTGGVEKLFFGSGTQLSVL.

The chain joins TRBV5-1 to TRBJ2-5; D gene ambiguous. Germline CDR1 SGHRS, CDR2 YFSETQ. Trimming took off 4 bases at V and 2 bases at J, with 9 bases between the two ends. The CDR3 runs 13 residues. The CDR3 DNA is TGCGCCAGCAGCGGAGTGGATCAAGAGACCCAGTACTTC. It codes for CASSGVDQETQYF.

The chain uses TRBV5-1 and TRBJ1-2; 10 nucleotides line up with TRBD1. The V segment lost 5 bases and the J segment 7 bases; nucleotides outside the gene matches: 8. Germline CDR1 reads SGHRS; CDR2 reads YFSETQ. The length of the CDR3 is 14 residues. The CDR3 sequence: CASRPTGGEAGYTF. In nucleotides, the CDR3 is TGCGCCAGCAGACCGACAGGGGGCGAAGCTGGCTACACCTTC.

CDR3 protein: CASSEWGRTNYGYTF. CDR3 DNA sequence: TGTGCCAGCAGTGAATGGGGCAGGACTAACTATGGCTACACCTTC. The V and J genes are TRBV6-1 and TRBJ1-2; D perhaps matches TRBD1 (5 bases). Germline CDR1 MNHNS, CDR2 SASEGT. The CDR3 length is 15 residues. The V and J ends lost 2 bases and 0 bases respectively, with 10 bases between them.

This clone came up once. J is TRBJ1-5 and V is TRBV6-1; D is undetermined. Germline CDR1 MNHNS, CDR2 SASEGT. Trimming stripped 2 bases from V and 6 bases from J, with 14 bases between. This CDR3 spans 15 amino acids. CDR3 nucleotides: TGTGCCAGCAGTGAAATTTCCTTGGGAGCTCAGCCCCAGCATTTT. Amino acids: CASSEISLGAQPQHF.

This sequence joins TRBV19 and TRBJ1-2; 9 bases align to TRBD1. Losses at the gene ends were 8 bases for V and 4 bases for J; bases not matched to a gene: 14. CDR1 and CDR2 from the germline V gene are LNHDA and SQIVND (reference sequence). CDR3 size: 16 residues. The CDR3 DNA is TGTGCCAGTCGCCCGGGGGGCGGACAGGGGAGCTATGGCTACACCTTC. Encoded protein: CASRPGGGQGSYGYTF.

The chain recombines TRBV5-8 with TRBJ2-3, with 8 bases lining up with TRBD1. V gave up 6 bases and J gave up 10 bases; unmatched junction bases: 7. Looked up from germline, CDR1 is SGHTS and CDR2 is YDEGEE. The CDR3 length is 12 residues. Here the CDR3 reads CASTRQGRSQYF. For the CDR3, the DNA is TGTGCCAGCACCCGACAGGGGAGATCGCAGTATTTT.

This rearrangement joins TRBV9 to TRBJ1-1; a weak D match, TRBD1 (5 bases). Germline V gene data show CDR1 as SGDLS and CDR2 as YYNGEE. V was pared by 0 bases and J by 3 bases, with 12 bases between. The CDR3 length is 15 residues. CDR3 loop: CASSVEAGGDTEAFF. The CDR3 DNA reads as TGTGCCAGCAGCGTAGAAGCCGGAGGGGACACTGAAGCTTTCTTT.

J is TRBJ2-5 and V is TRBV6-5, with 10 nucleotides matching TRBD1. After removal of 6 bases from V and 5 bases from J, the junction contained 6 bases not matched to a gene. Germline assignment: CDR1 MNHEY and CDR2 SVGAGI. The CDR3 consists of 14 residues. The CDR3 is CASSPDRGPETQYF. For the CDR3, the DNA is TGTGCCAGCAGCCCCGACAGGGGGCCGGAGACCCAGTACTTC.

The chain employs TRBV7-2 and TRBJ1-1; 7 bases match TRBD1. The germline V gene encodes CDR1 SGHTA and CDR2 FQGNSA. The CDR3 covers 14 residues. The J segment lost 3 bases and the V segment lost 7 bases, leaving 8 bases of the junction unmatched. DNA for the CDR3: TGTGCCAGCACCATCACAGGGGTTGACACTGAAGCTTTCTTT. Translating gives CASTITGVDTEAFF. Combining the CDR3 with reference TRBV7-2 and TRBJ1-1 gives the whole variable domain GAGVSQSPSNKVTEKGKDVELRCDPISGHTALYWYRQSLGQGLEFLIYFQGNSAPDKSGLPSDRFSAERTGGSVSTLTIQRTQQEDSAVYLCASTITGVDTEAFFGQGTRLTVV.

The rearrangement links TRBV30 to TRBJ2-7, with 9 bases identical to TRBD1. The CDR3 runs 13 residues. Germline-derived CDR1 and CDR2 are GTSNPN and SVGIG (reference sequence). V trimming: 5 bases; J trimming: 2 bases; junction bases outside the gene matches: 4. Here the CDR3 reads CAWLGTGTYEQYF. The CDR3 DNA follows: TGTGCCTGGTTAGGGACAGGGACCTACGAGCAGTACTTC. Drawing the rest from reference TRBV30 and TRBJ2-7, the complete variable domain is SQTIHQWPATLVQPVGSPLSLECTVEGTSNPNLYWYRQAAGRGLQLLFYSVGIGQISSEVPQNLSASRPQDRQFILSSKKLLLSDSGFYLCAWLGTGTYEQYFGPGTRLTVT.

CDR3 sequence reads: CAWSAGQGGQPQHF. CDR3 DNA: TGTGCCTGGAGTGCAGGACAGGGGGGTCAGCCCCAGCATTTT. The V call is TRBV30, the J call TRBJ1-5, with TRBD1 matching 10 bases. CDR3 length: 14 amino acids. CDR1 is GTSNPN, CDR2 SVGIG, per germline (reference sequence). With V trimmed by 1 base and J by 6 bases, 3 bases remained unmatched. Together with reference TRBV30 and TRBJ1-5, the CDR3 gives the full variable domain: SQTIHQWPATLVQPVGSPLSLECTVEGTSNPNLYWYRQAAGRGLQLLFYSVGIGQISSEVPQNLSASRPQDRQFILSSKKLLLSDSGFYLCAWSAGQGGQPQHFGDGTRLSIL.

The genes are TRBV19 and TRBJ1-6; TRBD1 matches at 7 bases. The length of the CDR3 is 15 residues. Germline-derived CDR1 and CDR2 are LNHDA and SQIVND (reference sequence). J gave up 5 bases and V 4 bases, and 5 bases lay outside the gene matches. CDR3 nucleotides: TGTGCCAGTAGTAGGAAAACAGGGGATAATTCACCCCTCCACTTT. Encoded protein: CASSRKTGDNSPLHF.

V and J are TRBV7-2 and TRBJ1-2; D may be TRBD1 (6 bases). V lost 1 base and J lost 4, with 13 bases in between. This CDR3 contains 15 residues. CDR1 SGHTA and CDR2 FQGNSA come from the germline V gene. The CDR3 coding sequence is TGTGCCAGCAGCTTAGATAGGGCAGGGGCCTATGGCTACACCTTC. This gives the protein CASSLDRAGAYGYTF.

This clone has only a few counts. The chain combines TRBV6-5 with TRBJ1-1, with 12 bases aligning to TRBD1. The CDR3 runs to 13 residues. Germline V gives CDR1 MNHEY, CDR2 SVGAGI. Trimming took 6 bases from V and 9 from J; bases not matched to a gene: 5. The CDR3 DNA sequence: TGTGCCAGCAGCCACGGGACAGGGGGCCAAGCTTTCTTT. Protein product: CASSHGTGGQAFF.

This CDR3 is CASSPTGDNTEAFF. The CDR3, as DNA: TGTGCCAGCAGCCCCACAGGGGACAACACTGAAGCTTTCTTT. V gene TRBV9 combines with J gene TRBJ1-1; 7 nucleotides match TRBD1. The junction had 5 bases not matched to a gene; V was cut back by 4 bases and J by 2 bases. The germline CDR1 and CDR2 sequences are SGDLS and YYNGEE. CDR3 length equals 14 residues.

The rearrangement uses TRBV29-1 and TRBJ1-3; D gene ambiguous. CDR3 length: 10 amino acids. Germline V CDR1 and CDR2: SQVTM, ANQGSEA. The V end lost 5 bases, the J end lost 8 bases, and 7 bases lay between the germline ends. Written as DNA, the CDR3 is TGCAGCGTTCACGCGGACACCATATATTTT. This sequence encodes CSVHADTIYF.

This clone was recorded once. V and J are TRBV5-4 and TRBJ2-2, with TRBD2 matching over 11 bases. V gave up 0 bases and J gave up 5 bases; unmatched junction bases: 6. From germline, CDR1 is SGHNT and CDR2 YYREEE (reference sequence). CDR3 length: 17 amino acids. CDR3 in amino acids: CASSLDIAGGKTGELFF. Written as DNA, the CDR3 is TGTGCCAGCAGCTTGGATATAGCGGGAGGGAAGACCGGGGAGCTGTTTTTT.